Below, one T cell receptor beta chain is given with its context. Its target is unknown. The data were obtained in a study of cytomegalovirus exposure and HLA in healthy donors. Study results and caveats: Rarity held for most TCR sequences, but there were some public TCRs that occurred in many donors. Researchers counted over 150 TCR beta chains as cytomegalovirus-associated. Another analysis was done later, and it associated around 17,000 TCR beta sequences with HLA alleles at 0.05 false discovery rate.

Germline assignment: CDR1 SGHRS and CDR2 YFSETQ. The ends lost 4 bases at V and 3 bases at J; junction bases unmatched: 4. CDR3 length: 14 amino acids. PCR primers comprised 60 Vbeta and 13 Jbeta primers. The method was immunoSEQ multiplex PCR; TCRdb's version includes in-frame clones alone and lacks a portion of them. Of roughly 100,000 clones listed, around 73% are singletons. This receptor was obtained from a woman aged 55-75 years in good health and CMV-seronegative. The genes are TRBV5-1 and TRBJ2-7, with 10 nucleotides matching TRBD1. Sequencing was performed on PBMCs. This chain's CDR3 is CASSQDRGVYEQYF. CDR3 DNA sequence: TGCGCCAGCAGCCAGGACAGGGGGGTCTACGAGCAGTACTTC.